The present entry profiles one TCR beta chain with its context. No antigen is known for it. This sample is part of a study of a mutant IDH1 vaccine in newly diagnosed glioma. CDR3 length: 12 residues. CDR1 WSHSY and CDR2 SAAADI come from the germline V gene. The germline V and J ends were trimmed by 4 bases and 8 bases, with 11 bases remaining between them. Using immunoSEQ multiplex PCR, the repertoire was profiled, and TCRdb retains in-frame clones only, with some absent. The sample includes roughly 84,000 clones, about 80% of them seen just once. Time point denoted: baseline, week 1 (first vaccination visit). Documented treatment: pre-vaccination baseline after standard-of-care therapy. Study conclusions and caveats: Pseudoprogression seemed unlinked to shifts in top peripheral T cell clonotypes.

The rearrangement uses TRBV10-2 and TRBJ1-2; no clear D. The sample was PBMCs, taken from a glioma patient treated with radiotherapy, temozolomide or both. The clonotype originates from a man aged 40-50 years with glioma. Some clones in this sample may be carry-over from other donors' samples. The CDR3 loop reads CASSAGVWGYTF. In DNA form, the CDR3 reads TGCGCCAGCAGTGCAGGCGTCTGGGGCTACACCTTC.